This record covers a single T cell receptor (beta chain). Its antigen is currently unknown. This specimen comes from a study of blood T cells in healthy people across ages. Study-level background: Per two T cells, template switching captured roughly one barcoded beta molecule.

Study-wide findings and caveats: Any conclusive comparison of naive versus antigen-experienced cells was prevented by using unsorted PBMCs.

The CDR3 totals 16 residues. Germline CDR1 is MNHNS and CDR2 is SASEGT. The V and J ends lost 4 bases and 4 bases, in that order; junction bases with no gene match: 10. Sample-barcoded 5' priming and a J-beta primer mix drove a second PCR of about 7 to 12 cycles. Every sample gave at least 3 million paired-end reads containing CDR3. TCRdb fed the 5' RACE reads into MiXCR, producing one record per CDR3 protein. The top ten clones hold around 18% of a sample with about 570,000 distinct CDR3 sequences, roughly 29% of them seen once. Collection of around 10 milliliters of peripheral blood was performed for each donor.

The TCR was taken from a woman in her sixties or seventies in good health. The material sequenced was blood. The V call is TRBV6-1, the J call TRBJ2-1; 7 nucleotides line up with TRBD2. CDR3 bases: TGTGCCAGCAGTGTGTGGCGGGCGGGGGAGTACAATGAGCAGTTCTTC. The encoded protein is CASSVWRAGEYNEQFF.